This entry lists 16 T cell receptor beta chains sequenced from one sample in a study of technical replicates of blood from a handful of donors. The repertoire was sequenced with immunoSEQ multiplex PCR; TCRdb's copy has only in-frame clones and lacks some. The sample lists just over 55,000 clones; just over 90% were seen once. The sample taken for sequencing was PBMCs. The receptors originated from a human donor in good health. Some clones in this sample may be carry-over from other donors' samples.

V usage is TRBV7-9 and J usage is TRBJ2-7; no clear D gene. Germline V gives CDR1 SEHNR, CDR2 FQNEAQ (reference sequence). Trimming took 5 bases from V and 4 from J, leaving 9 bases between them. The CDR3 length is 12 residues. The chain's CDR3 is CASSPRLYEQYF. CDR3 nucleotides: TGTGCCAGCAGCCCTCGTCTATACGAGCAGTACTTC.

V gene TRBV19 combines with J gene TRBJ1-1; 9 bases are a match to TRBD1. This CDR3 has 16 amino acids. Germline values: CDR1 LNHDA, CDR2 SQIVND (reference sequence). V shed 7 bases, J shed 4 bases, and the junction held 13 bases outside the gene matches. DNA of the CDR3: TGTGCCAGTATCCCAACGGACAGGGGTAGGGGCACTGAAGCTTTCTTT. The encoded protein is CASIPTDRGRGTEAFF.

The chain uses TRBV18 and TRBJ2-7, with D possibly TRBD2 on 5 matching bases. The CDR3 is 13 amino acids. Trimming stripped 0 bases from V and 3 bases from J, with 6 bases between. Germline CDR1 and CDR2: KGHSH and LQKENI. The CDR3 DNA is TGTGCCAGCTCACCACCTCGGGGCTACGAGCAGTACTTC. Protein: CASSPPRGYEQYF.

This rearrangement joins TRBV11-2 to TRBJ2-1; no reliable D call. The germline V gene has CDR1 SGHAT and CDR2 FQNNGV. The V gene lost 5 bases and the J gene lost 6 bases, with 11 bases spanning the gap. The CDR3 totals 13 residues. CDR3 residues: CASSLALPNEQFF. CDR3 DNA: TGTGCCAGCAGCCTCGCCCTACCCAATGAGCAGTTCTTC.

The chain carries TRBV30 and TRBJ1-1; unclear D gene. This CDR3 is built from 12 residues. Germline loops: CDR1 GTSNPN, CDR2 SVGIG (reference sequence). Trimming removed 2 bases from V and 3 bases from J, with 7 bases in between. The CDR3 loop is CAWSRQDTEAFF. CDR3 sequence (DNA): TGTGCCTGGAGTCGGCAGGACACTGAAGCTTTCTTT.

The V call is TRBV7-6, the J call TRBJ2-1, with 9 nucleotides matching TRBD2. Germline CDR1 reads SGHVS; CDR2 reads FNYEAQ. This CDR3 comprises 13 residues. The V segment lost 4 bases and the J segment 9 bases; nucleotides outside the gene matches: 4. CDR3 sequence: CASSSSGGPEQFF. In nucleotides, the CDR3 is TGTGCCAGCAGCTCGAGCGGGGGGCCTGAGCAGTTCTTC.

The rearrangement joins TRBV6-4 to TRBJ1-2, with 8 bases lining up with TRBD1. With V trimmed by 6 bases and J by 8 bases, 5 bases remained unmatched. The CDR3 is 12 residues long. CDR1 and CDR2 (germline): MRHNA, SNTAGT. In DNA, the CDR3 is TGTGCCAGCAGCGACAGGGGAATAGGCTACACCTTC. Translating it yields CASSDRGIGYTF.

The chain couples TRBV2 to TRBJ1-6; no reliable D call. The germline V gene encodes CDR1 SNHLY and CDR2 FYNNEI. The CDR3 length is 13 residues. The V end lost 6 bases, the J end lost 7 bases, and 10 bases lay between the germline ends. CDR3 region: CASRRTGNSPLHF. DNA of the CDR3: TGTGCCAGCAGGCGGACGGGAAATTCACCCCTCCACTTT. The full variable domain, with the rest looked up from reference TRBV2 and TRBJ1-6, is EPEVTQTPSHQVTQMGQEVILRCVPISNHLYFYWYRQILGQKVEFLVSFYNNEISEKSEIFDDQFSVERPDGSNFTLKIRSTKLEDSAMYFCASRRTGNSPLHFGNGTRLTVT.

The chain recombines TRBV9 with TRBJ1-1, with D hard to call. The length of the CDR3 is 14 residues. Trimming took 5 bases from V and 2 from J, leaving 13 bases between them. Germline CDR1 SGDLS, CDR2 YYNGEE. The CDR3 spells CASSPQKLNTEAFF. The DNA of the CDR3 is TGTGCCAGCAGTCCACAGAAGCTCAACACTGAAGCTTTCTTT.

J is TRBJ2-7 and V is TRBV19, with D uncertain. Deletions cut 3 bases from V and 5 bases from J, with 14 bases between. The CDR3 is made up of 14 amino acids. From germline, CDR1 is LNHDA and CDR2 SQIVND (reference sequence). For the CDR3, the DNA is TGTGCCAGTAGTATGTTGATCTCGGTCGACGAGCAGTACTTC. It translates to CASSMLISVDEQYF. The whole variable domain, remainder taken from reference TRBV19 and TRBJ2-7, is DGGITQSPKYLFRKEGQNVTLSCEQNLNHDAMYWYRQDPGQGLRLIYYSQIVNDFQKGDIAEGYSVSREKKESFPLTVTSAQKNPTAFYLCASSMLISVDEQYFGPGTRLTVT.

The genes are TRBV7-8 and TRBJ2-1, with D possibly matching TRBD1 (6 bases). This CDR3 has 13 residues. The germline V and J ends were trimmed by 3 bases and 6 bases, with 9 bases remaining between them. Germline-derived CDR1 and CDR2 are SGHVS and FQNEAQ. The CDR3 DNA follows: TGTGCCAGCAGCTTTACAGGGCGCAATGAGCAGTTCTTC. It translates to CASSFTGRNEQFF.

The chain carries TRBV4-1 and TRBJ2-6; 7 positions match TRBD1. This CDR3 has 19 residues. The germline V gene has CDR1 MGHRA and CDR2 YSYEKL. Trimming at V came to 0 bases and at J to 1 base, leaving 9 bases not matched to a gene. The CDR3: CASSQDRGQTSSGANVLTF. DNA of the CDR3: TGCGCCAGCAGCCAAGATCGGGGACAGACGTCTTCTGGGGCCAACGTCCTGACTTTC.

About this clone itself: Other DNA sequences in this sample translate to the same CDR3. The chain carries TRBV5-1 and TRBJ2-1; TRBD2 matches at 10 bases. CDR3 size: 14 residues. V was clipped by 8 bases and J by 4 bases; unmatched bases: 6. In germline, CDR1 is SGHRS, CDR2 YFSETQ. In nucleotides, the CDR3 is TGCGCCAGTTCCCCTAGCGGGGGTTACAATGAGCAGTTCTTC. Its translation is CASSPSGGYNEQFF.

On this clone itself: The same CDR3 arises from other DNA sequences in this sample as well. In nucleotides, the CDR3 is TGCGCCAGCAGCTTGGGACAGGGGGCGTACGAGCAGTACTTC. It translates to CASSLGQGAYEQYF. The rearrangement joins TRBV5-1 to TRBJ2-7; 10 bases line up with TRBD1. With 0 bases clipped from V and 4 bases from J, the junction kept 1 base outside the gene matches. This CDR3 has 14 residues. Germline assignment: CDR1 SGHRS and CDR2 YFSETQ. The full variable domain, its missing parts supplied by reference TRBV5-1 and TRBJ2-7, is KAGVTQTPRYLIKTRGQQVTLSCSPISGHRSVSWYQQTPGQGLQFLFEYFSETQRNKGNFPGRFSGRQFSNSRSEMNVSTLELGDSALYLCASSLGQGAYEQYFGPGTRLTVT.

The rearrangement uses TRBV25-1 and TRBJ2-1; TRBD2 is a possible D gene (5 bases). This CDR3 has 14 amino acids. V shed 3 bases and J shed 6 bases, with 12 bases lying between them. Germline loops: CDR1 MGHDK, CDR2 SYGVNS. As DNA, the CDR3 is TGTGCCAGCAGTGAGGCAAGGACTTCCAATGAGCAGTTCTTC. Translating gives CASSEARTSNEQFF.

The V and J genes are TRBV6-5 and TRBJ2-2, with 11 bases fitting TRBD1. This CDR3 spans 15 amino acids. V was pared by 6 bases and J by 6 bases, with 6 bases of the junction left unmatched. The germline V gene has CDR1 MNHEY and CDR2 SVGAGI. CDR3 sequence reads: CASSPGQGAAGELFF. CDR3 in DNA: TGTGCCAGCAGCCCTGGACAGGGGGCAGCCGGGGAGCTGTTTTTT.